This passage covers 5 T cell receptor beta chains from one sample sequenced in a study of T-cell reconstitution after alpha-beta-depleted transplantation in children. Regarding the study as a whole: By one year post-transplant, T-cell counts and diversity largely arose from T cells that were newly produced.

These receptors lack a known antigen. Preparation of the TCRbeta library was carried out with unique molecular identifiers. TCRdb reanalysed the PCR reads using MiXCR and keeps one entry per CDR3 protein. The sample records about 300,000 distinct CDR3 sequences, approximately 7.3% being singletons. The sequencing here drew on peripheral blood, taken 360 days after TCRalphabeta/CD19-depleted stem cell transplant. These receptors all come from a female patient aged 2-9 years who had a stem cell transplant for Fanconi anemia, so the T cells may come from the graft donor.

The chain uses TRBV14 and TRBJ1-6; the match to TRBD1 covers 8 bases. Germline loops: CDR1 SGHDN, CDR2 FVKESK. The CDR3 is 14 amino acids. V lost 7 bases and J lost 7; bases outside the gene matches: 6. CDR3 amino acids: CASTPGGENSPLHF. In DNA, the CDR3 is TGTGCCAGCACCCCAGGGGGCGAGAATTCACCCCTCCACTTT.

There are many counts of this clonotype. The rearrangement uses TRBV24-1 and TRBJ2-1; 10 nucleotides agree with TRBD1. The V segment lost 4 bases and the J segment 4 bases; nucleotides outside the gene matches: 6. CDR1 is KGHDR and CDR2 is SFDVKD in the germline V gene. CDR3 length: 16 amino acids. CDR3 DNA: TGTGCCACCAGTGAGAGACAGGGGGCTCCTTACAATGAGCAGTTCTTC. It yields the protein CATSERQGAPYNEQFF.

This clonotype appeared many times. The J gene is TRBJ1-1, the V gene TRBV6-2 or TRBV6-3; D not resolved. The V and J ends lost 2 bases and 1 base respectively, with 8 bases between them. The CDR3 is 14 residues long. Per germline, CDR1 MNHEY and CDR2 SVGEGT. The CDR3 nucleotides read TGTGCCAGCAGTTACGTTGGCAGGAACACTGAAGCTTTCTTT. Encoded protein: CASSYVGRNTEAFF.

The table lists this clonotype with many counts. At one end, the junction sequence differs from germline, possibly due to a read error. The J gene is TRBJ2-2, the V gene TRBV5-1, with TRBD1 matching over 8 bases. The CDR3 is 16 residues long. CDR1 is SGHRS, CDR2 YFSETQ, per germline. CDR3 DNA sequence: TGCGCCAGCAGCCCTCCAGGGGGCGCGAAGACCGGGGAGCTGTTTTTT. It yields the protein CASSPPGGAKTGELFF.

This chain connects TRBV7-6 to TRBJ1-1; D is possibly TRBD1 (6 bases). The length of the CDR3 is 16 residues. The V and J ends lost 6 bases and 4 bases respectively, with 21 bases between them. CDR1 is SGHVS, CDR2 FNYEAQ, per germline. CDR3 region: CASRQMGGALGTEAFF. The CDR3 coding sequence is TGTGCCAGCAGACAAATGGGGGGGGCTCTGGGCACTGAAGCTTTCTTT.